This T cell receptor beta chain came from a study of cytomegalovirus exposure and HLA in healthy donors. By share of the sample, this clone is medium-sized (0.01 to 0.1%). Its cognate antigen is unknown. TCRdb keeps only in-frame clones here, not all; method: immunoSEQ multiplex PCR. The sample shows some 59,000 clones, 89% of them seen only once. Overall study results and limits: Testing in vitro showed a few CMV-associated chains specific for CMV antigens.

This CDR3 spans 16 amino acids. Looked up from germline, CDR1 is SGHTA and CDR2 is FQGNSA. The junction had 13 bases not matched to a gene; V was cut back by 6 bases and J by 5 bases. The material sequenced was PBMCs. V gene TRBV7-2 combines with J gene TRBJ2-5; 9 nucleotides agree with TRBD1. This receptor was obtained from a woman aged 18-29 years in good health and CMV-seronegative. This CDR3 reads CASRPGQGRDWETQYF. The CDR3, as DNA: TGTGCCAGCAGACCTGGACAGGGGCGGGATTGGGAGACCCAGTACTTC.